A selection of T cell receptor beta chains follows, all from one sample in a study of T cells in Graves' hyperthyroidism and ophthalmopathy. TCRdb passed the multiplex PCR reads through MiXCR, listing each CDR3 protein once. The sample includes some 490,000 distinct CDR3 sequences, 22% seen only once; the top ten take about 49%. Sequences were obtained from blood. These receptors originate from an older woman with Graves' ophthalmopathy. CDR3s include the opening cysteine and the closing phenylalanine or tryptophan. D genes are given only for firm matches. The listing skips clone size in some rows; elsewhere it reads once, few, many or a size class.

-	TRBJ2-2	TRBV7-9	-	TGTGCCAGCAGCTTAGCCGAGAAGAACACCGGGGAGCTGTTTTTT	CASSLAEKNTGELFF
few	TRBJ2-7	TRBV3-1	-	TGTGCCAGCAGCCAAAGCCCCGGGGTAGATGACGAGCAGTACTTC	CASSQSPGVDDEQYF
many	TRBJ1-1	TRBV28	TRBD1	TGTGCCAGCTCGGATCAACAGGGGGGGAACACTGAAGCTTTCTTT	CASSDQQGGNTEAFF
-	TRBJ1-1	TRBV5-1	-	TGCGCCAGCAGCTTAGGGGGACGGCCGAGCCGTGAAGCTTTCTTT	CASSLGGRPSREAFF
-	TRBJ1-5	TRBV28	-	TGTGCCAGCAGTTCCAGGGTAGACAATCAGCCCCAGCATTTT	CASSSRVDNQPQHF
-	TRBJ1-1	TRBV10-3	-	TGTGCCACCGGGGGGGGTTCTCCGACTGGTGAAGCTTTCTTT	CATGGGSPTGEAFF
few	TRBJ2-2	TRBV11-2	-	TGTGCCAGCAGCTTACTGGGTTCAAGGTATCACGGGGAGCTGTTTTTT	CASSLLGSRYHGELFF
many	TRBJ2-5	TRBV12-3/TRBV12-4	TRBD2	TGTGCCAGCAGTTCAATGACTAGCGGGAGTGAGACCCAGTACTTC	CASSSMTSGSETQYF
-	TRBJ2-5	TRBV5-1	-	TGCGCCAGCAGCTTGGGGGGGACTGCGGAGACCCAGTACTTC	CASSLGGTAETQYF
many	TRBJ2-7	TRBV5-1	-	TGCGCCAGCAGCTCTTCCGGGCCCCCCTACGAGCAGTACTTC	CASSSSGPPYEQYF
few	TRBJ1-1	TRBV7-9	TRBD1	TGTGCCAGCAGTGGGGACAGGGATATGAACACTGAAGCTTTCTTT	CASSGDRDMNTEAFF
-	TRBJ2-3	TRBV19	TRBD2	TGTGCCAGTAGTGTCGAGGGAGCGGGAGGCACAGATACGCAGTATTTT	CASSVEGAGGTDTQYF
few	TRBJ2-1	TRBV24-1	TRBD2	TGTGCCACCAGTGACGCGGGGACTAGCGGGATCTACAATGAGCAGTTCTTC	CATSDAGTSGIYNEQFF
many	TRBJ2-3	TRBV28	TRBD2	TGTGCCAGTTCCGGACTAGCGGGAGGCACCACAGATACGCAGTATTTT	CASSGLAGGTTDTQYF
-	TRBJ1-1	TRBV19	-	TGTGCCAGTAGTGGGGGGGTGTGGGAGAACACTGAAGCTTTCTTT	CASSGGVWENTEAFF
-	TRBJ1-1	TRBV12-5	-	TGTGCTAGCTGGGGTTTGAACACTGAAGCTTTCTTT	CASWGLNTEAFF
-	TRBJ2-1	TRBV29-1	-	TGCAGCGTGTACACAAATGAGCAGTTCTTC	CSVYTNEQFF
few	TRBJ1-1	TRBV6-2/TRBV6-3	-	TGTGCCAGCAGTTACCTAGGAGGGTCTGAAGCTTTCTTT	CASSYLGGSEAFF
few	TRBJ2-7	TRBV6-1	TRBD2	TGTGCCAGCCCTCCCAAACTCCTAGCGGTGCCCTACGAGCAGTACTTC	CASPPKLLAVPYEQYF
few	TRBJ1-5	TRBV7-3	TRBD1	TGTGCCAGCACCTCGATAAACAGGGGGCGGTTATTTCAGCCCCAGCATTTT	CASTSINRGRLFQPQHF
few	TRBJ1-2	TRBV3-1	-	TGTGCCAGCAGCACACCTACAAGGGCGGGACACCCTGGCTACACCTTC	CASSTPTRAGHPGYTF
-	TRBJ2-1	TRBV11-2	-	TGTGCCAGCAGCTTAGTACCCCCCCGGTTGTCCTACAATGAGCAGTTCTTC	CASSLVPPRLSYNEQFF
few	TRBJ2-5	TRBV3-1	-	TGTGCCAGCAGCCTTCAGGGGGGAGAAGAGACCCAGTACTTC	CASSLQGGEETQYF
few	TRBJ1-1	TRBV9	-	TGTGCCAGCAGCCCTCATGGGGGGGTGAGCACTGAAGCTTTCTTT	CASSPHGGVSTEAFF
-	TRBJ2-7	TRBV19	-	TGTGCCAGTAGTGAACAGGGAGCGGACGAGCAGTACTTC	CASSEQGADEQYF
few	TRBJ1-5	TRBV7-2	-	TGTGCCAGCAGCCCGACTATGAGTGGGGGGTTGCCCCAGCATTTT	CASSPTMSGGLPQHF
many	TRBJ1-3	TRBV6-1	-	TGTGCCAGCAGTGAAGCCCTCGGGGCTGGAAACACCATATATTTT	CASSEALGAGNTIYF
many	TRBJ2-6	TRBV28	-	TGTGCCAGCAGGGGGGGGGCCAACGTCCTGACTTTC	CASRGGANVLTF
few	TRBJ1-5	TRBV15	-	TGTGCCACGGGCAGGAGCAATCAGCCCCAGCATTTT	CATGRSNQPQHF
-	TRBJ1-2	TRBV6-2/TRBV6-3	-	TGTGCCAGCACCGAGGGTGGCTGGTACGGCTACACCTTC	CASTEGGWYGYTF
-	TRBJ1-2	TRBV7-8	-	TGTGCCAGCAGCCTCGGGGACTACCCCTATGGCTACACCTTC	CASSLGDYPYGYTF
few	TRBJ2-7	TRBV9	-	TGTGCCAGCAGCGTGACCCCCGGCTCCTACGAGCAGTACTTC	CASSVTPGSYEQYF